These T cell receptor beta chains were read from a single sample in a study of radiotherapy plus CTLA-4 blockade in lung cancer. Method: immunoSEQ multiplex PCR; TCRdb's copy keeps in-frame clones and lacks some. Of 50,000 to 70,000 clones listed, 70% to 85% are singletons. Here the sequenced sample was peripheral blood, taken from a patient treated with radiotherapy plus ipilimumab. The receptors were sampled from a human donor with non-small cell lung cancer who had a partial response to radiotherapy plus ipilimumab. CDR3s include the opening cysteine and the closing phenylalanine or tryptophan. The D gene is left open where the match is weak. Part of the rows lack a size; the others show once, few, many or a class for expanded clones.

j_call: TRBJ1-5; d_call: NA; clone_size: NA; v_call: TRBV6-1; cdr3_aa: CASRDTANQPQHF; cdr3_nt: TGTGCCAGCAGGGATACAGCTAATCAGCCCCAGCATTTT
j_call: TRBJ2-2; d_call: NA; clone_size: NA; v_call: TRBV29-1; cdr3_aa: CSVSTGMNTGELFF; cdr3_nt: TGCAGCGTGTCCACAGGGATGAACACCGGGGAGCTGTTTTTT
j_call: TRBJ1-3; d_call: NA; clone_size: NA; v_call: TRBV13; cdr3_aa: CASSRRRASSGNTIYF; cdr3_nt: TGTGCCAGCAGCCGTAGGAGGGCGAGCTCTGGAAACACCATATATTTT
j_call: TRBJ2-7; d_call: TRBD2; clone_size: few; v_call: TRBV6-5; cdr3_aa: CASSYSSGGKDEQYF; cdr3_nt: TGTGCCAGCAGCTACTCCAGCGGGGGGAAGGACGAGCAGTACTTC
j_call: TRBJ2-7; d_call: NA; clone_size: NA; v_call: TRBV28; cdr3_aa: CASSLRPTSSYEQYF; cdr3_nt: TGTGCCAGCAGTTTGCGCCCCACGAGCTCCTACGAGCAGTACTTC
j_call: TRBJ1-5; d_call: NA; clone_size: NA; v_call: TRBV15; cdr3_aa: CATSKKQGFQPQHF; cdr3_nt: TGTGCCACCAGCAAAAAACAGGGTTTTCAGCCCCAGCATTTT
j_call: TRBJ2-5; d_call: NA; clone_size: NA; v_call: TRBV5-6; cdr3_aa: CASSTNDGGTQYF; cdr3_nt: TGTGCCAGCAGCACTAACGACGGGGGGACCCAGTACTTC
j_call: TRBJ1-5; d_call: TRBD1; clone_size: NA; v_call: TRBV19; cdr3_aa: CASSTRDRGKGGQPQHF; cdr3_nt: TGTGCCAGTAGTACCCGGGACAGGGGAAAAGGGGGTCAGCCCCAGCATTTT
j_call: TRBJ2-7; d_call: NA; clone_size: NA; v_call: TRBV21-1; cdr3_aa: CASTPGQGINF; cdr3_nt: TGTGCCAGCACCCCGGGACAGGGCATAAACTTC
j_call: TRBJ2-1; d_call: TRBD2; clone_size: NA; v_call: TRBV5-4; cdr3_aa: CASSMSGGARSNEQFF; cdr3_nt: TGTGCCAGCAGCATGTCGGGGGGGGCAAGATCCAATGAGCAGTTCTTC
j_call: TRBJ2-1; d_call: NA; clone_size: NA; v_call: TRBV7-3; cdr3_aa: CASALYNEQFF; cdr3_nt: TGTGCCAGCGCTCTATACAATGAGCAGTTCTTC
j_call: TRBJ2-5; d_call: NA; clone_size: NA; v_call: TRBV6-5; cdr3_aa: CASSPGQKETQYF; cdr3_nt: TGTGCCAGCAGTCCAGGCCAGAAAGAGACCCAGTACTTC
j_call: TRBJ2-3; d_call: TRBD2; clone_size: NA; v_call: TRBV4-1; cdr3_aa: CASSAGLSSTDTQYF; cdr3_nt: TGCGCCAGCAGCGCGGGACTATCTAGCACAGATACGCAGTATTTT
j_call: TRBJ1-2; d_call: TRBD1; clone_size: NA; v_call: TRBV19; cdr3_aa: CASSSLGTGDPVNYGYTF; cdr3_nt: TGTGCCAGTAGTAGTCTGGGGACAGGGGACCCGGTTAACTATGGCTACACCTTC
j_call: TRBJ1-5; d_call: NA; clone_size: NA; v_call: TRBV4-1; cdr3_aa: CASSQDWGGNQPQHF; cdr3_nt: TGCGCCAGCAGCCAAGATTGGGGGGGCAATCAGCCCCAGCATTTT
j_call: TRBJ1-1; d_call: TRBD1; clone_size: NA; v_call: TRBV5-1; cdr3_aa: CASALSGTGNTEAFF; cdr3_nt: TGCGCCAGCGCACTCTCAGGGACAGGGAACACTGAAGCTTTCTTT
j_call: TRBJ2-7; d_call: NA; clone_size: NA; v_call: TRBV12-1; cdr3_aa: CASSIPRRTGGTHEQYF; cdr3_nt: TGTGCCAGCAGCATCCCCCGTCGGACAGGGGGCACTCACGAGCAGTACTTC
j_call: TRBJ2-5; d_call: TRBD1; clone_size: NA; v_call: TRBV7-6; cdr3_aa: CASSLGQGARETQYF; cdr3_nt: TGTGCCAGCAGCTTAGGACAGGGGGCACGGGAGACCCAGTACTTC
j_call: TRBJ2-2; d_call: NA; clone_size: few; v_call: TRBV10-3; cdr3_aa: CAISSSPGELFF; cdr3_nt: TGTGCCATCAGCTCTTCCCCCGGGGAGCTGTTTTTT
j_call: TRBJ2-2; d_call: TRBD1; clone_size: once; v_call: TRBV5-1; cdr3_aa: CASSLGQGVTGELFF; cdr3_nt: TGCGCCAGCAGCCTAGGACAGGGGGTCACCGGGGAGCTGTTTTTT
j_call: TRBJ1-2; d_call: NA; clone_size: NA; v_call: TRBV21-1; cdr3_aa: CASSWGVNYGYTF; cdr3_nt: TGTGCCAGCAGCTGGGGGGTTAACTATGGCTACACCTTC
j_call: TRBJ1-4; d_call: TRBD1; clone_size: NA; v_call: TRBV2; cdr3_aa: CASSETTGVYNEKLFF; cdr3_nt: TGTGCCAGCAGTGAGACGACAGGGGTATATAATGAAAAACTGTTTTTT